This TCR beta chain was recorded in a study of tumor and adjacent non-tumor tissue in lung cancer. Study summary: Each sample yielded around 4 million productive TCRbeta reads on average. Regarding the study as a whole: Significantly higher TCR diversity was found in tumor than normal lung. In normal lung, the top 100 clones were significantly more dominant than in tumor.

The CDR3 is 14 amino acids. Germline CDR1 and CDR2: SQVTM and ANQGSEA. This sample's RNA came from whole unsorted tissue. Turning to this clonotype: What it recognizes is unknown. A junction boundary mismatches the germline segment, possibly from a read error.

Three rounds of nested PCR, following a modified ARM-PCR protocol, produced the TCRbeta library. TCRdb processed the multiplex PCR reads anew with MiXCR; each CDR3 protein has one entry. This table holds approximately 86,000 distinct CDR3 sequences, about two thirds found once. The sample taken for sequencing was lung tumor tissue. The receptor's source is a woman in her thirties or forties with non-small cell lung cancer. The chain is built from TRBV29-1 and TRBJ2-1; 8 positions match TRBD2. CDR3 coding DNA: TGCAGTGTTGCTAGACTAGCGAGCGCCAATGACCAGTTCTTC. Amino acids: CSVARLASANDQFF.